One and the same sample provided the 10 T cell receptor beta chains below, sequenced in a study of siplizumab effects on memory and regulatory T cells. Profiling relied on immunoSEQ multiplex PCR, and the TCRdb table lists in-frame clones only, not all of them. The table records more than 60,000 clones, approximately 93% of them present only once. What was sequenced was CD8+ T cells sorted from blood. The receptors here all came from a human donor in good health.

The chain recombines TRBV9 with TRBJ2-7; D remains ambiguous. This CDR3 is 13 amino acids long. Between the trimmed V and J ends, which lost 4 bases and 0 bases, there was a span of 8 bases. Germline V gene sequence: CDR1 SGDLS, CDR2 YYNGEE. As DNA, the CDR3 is TGTGCCAGCAGCCAAGGCAACTCCTACGAGCAGTACTTC. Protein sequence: CASSQGNSYEQYF.

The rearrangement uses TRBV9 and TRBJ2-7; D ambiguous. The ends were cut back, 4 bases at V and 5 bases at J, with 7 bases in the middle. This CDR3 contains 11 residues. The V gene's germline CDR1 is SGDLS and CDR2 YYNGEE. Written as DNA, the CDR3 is TGTGCCAGCAGCCCCGGACACGAGCAGTACTTC. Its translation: CASSPGHEQYF.

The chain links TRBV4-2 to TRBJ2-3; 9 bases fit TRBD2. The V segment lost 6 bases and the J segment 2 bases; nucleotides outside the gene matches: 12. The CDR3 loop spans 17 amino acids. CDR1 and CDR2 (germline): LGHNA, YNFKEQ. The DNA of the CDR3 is TGTGCCAGCAGTCCATTAGCGGGGGACCAATCCACAGATACGCAGTATTTT. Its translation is CASSPLAGDQSTDTQYF.

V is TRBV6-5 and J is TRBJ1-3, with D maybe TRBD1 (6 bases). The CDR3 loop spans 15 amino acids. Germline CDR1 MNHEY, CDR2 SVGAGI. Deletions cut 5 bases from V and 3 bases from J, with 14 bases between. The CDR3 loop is CASSTYTGIGNTIYF. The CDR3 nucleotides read TGTGCCAGCAGTACATATACAGGGATTGGAAACACCATATATTTT.

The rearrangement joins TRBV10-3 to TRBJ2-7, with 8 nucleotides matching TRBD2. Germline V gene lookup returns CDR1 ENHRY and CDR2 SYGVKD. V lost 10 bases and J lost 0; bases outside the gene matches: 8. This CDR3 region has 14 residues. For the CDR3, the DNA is TGTGCCAGCGGAGAGGGGACTAGCTCCTACGAGCAGTACTTC. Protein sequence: CASGEGTSSYEQYF.

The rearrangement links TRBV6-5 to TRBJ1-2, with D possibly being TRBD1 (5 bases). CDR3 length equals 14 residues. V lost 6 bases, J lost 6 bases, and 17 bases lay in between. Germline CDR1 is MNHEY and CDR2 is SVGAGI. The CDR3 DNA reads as TGTGCCAGCAGCCAGGTCCGGGGGTCTGATGGCTACACCTTC. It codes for CASSQVRGSDGYTF.

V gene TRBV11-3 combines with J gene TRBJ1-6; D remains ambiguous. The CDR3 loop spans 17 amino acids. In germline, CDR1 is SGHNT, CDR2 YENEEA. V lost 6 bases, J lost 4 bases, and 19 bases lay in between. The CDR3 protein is CASRAPGRGRYNSPLHF. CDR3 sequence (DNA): TGTGCCAGCAGGGCCCCTGGGCGGGGTAGGTATAATTCACCCCTCCACTTT.

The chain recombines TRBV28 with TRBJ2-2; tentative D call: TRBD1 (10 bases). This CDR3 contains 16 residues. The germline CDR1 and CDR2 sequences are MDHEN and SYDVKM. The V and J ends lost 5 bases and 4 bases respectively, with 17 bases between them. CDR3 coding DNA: TGTGCCAGCAGTCCTAGCGGGACAGGGGTCACCGGGGAGCTGTTTTTT. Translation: CASSPSGTGVTGELFF.

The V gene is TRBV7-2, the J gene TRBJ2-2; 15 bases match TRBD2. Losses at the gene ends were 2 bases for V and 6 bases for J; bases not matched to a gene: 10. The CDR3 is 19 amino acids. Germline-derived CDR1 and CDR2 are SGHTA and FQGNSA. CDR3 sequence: CASSLPGLAGGPLAGELFF. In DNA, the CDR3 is TGTGCCAGCAGCTTACCCGGACTAGCGGGGGGGCCTTTGGCCGGGGAGCTGTTTTTT.

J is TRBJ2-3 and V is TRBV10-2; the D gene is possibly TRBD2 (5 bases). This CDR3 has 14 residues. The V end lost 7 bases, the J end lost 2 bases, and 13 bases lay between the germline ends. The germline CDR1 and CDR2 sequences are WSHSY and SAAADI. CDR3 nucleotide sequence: TGCGCCAGCAAGGAGCCCGGGATCACAGATACGCAGTATTTT. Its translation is CASKEPGITDTQYF.